Listed here are 5 T cell receptor beta chains from one sample, sequenced in a study of identifying expanded T cells in peripheral blood. The repertoire was sequenced with immunoSEQ multiplex PCR; TCRdb's copy has only in-frame clones and lacks some. The profile covers approximately 100,000 clones, with about 88% appearing a single time and around 3.8% taken by the ten largest. Specimen: blood. These receptors originate from a person aged 18 to 69 in good health.

This rearrangement joins TRBV7-9 to TRBJ2-3; maybe TRBD1 (5 bases). CDR1 and CDR2 (germline): SEHNR, FQNEAQ (reference sequence). The V end was cut by 4 bases, the J end by 4 bases, with 21 bases between. This CDR3 has 17 residues. CDR3 coding DNA: TGTGCCAGCAGCTCACCGGTAGGCAGGGCCGGCGCAGATACGCAGTATTTT. Protein product: CASSSPVGRAGADTQYF.

The rearrangement uses TRBV7-9 and TRBJ1-5; TRBD1 aligns across 7 bases. J was trimmed by 7 bases and V by 3 bases; bases with no gene match: 6. CDR1 is SEHNR, CDR2 FQNEAQ, per germline (reference sequence). The length of the CDR3 is 14 residues. The DNA for the CDR3 is TGTGCCAGCAGCTTCCAAGACAGGGACCAGCCCCAGCATTTT. Its protein is CASSFQDRDQPQHF.

The gene calls are TRBV2 and TRBJ2-3; 7 bases align to TRBD1. The V gene's germline CDR1 is SNHLY and CDR2 FYNNEI. This CDR3 region has 15 residues. Trimming removed 4 bases from V and 2 bases from J; junction bases left unmatched: 6. This CDR3 reads CASSVVGGYTDTQYF. The CDR3 DNA is TGTGCCAGCAGTGTGGTAGGGGGCTACACAGATACGCAGTATTTT.

The chain carries TRBV27 and TRBJ1-1, with D perhaps TRBD1 (6 bases). Germline assignment: CDR1 MNHEY and CDR2 SMNVEV (reference sequence). This CDR3 spans 12 amino acids. V was trimmed by 2 bases and J by 5 bases, leaving 6 bases between them. CDR3 nucleotides: TGTGCCAGCAGTTTAACAGGGACTGAAGCTTTCTTT. This encodes CASSLTGTEAFF.

J is TRBJ1-6 and V is TRBV6-1, with unresolved D. V shed 6 bases and J shed 6 bases, with 12 bases lying between them. CDR1 MNHNS and CDR2 SASEGT come from the germline V gene. This CDR3 has 14 residues. CDR3: CASRQEQPNSPLHF. As DNA, the CDR3 is TGTGCCAGCAGACAAGAGCAGCCTAATTCACCCCTCCACTTT.